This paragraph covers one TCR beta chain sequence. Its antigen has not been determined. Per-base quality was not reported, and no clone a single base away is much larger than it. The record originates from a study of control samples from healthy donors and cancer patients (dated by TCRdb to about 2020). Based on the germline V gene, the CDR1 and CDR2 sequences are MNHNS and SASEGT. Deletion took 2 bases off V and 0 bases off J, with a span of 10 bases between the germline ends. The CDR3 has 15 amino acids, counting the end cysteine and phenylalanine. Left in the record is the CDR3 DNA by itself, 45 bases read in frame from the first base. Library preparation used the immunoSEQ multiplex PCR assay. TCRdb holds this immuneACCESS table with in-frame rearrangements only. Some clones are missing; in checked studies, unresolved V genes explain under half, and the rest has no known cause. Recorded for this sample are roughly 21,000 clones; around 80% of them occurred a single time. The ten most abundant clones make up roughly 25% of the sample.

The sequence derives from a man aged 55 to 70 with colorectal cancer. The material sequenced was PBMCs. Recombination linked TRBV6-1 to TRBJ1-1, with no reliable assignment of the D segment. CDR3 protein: CASSEMGSLNTEAFF. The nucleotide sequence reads TGTGCCAGCAGTGAAATGGGCAGTTTGAACACTGAAGCTTTCTTT.